The 7 T cell receptor beta chains listed next were all sequenced from one sample in a study of cytomegalovirus exposure and HLA in healthy donors. Primers for the PCR totalled 60 Vbeta and 13 Jbeta. The data were produced by immunoSEQ multiplex PCR, yet TCRdb's version contains in-frame clones alone and is incomplete. Of about 120,000 clones listed, 60% to 85% are singletons. The sequenced sample was PBMCs. These receptor sequences come from a man aged 25 to 45 in good health and CMV-seronegative.

The V gene is TRBV6-5, the J gene TRBJ1-1; D is perhaps TRBD1 (6 bases). CDR1 and CDR2 (germline): MNHEY, SVGAGI. V lost 6 bases and J lost 1, with 15 bases in between. CDR3 length: 15 amino acids. In DNA, the CDR3 is TGTGCCAGCAGACACCTGGACAGTAGGAACACTGAAGCTTTCTTT. Translating gives CASRHLDSRNTEAFF.

The chain uses TRBV7-9 and TRBJ2-1, with D possibly matching TRBD2 (5 bases). Trimming shortened V by 4 bases and J by 5 bases, and 18 bases separated the two germline ends. There are 16 residues in the CDR3. Germline V CDR1 and CDR2: SEHNR, FQNEAQ (reference sequence). The DNA for the CDR3 is TGTGCCAGCAGCTCCCTAGCTCTACTTCACAACAATGAGCAGTTCTTC. This encodes CASSSLALLHNNEQFF.

The chain employs TRBV30 and TRBJ2-7; TRBD1 matches 11 bases. This CDR3 comprises 13 residues. Germline values: CDR1 GTSNPN, CDR2 SVGIG (reference sequence). The J segment lost 2 bases and the V segment lost 3 bases, leaving 0 bases of the junction unmatched. Here the CDR3 DNA reads TGTGCCTGGAGGGACAGGGGGCCCTACGAGCAGTACTTC. Its protein is CAWRDRGPYEQYF.

The chain combines TRBV28 with TRBJ1-3, with D perhaps TRBD1 (6 bases). The V end was cut by 3 bases, the J end by 4 bases, with 13 bases between. CDR1 is MDHEN and CDR2 is SYDVKM in the germline V gene. The CDR3 contains 15 residues. CDR3 sequence: CASSLAGAGGNTIYF. CDR3 nucleotide sequence: TGTGCCAGCAGTTTGGCGGGGGCAGGGGGAAACACCATATATTTT. Variable domain in full (rest from reference TRBV28 and TRBJ1-3): DVKVTQSSRYLVKRTGEKVFLECVQDMDHENMFWYRQDPGLGLRLIYFSYDVKMKEKGDIPEGYSVSREKKERFSLILESASTNQTSMYLCASSLAGAGGNTIYFGEGSWLTVV.

The sample holds a few counts of this clone. This sequence joins TRBV28 and TRBJ2-7; D might be TRBD1 (6 bases). Germline V CDR1 and CDR2: MDHEN, SYDVKM. V was clipped by 1 base and J by 5 bases, with 15 bases between them. This CDR3 is built from 15 residues. The CDR3 nucleotides read TGTGCCAGCAGTTTATCTGGGCAGGGGAAAAACGAGCAGTACTTC. This codes for CASSLSGQGKNEQYF.

This rearrangement joins TRBV28 to TRBJ2-6; D call uncertain. Per the germline V gene, CDR1 is MDHEN and CDR2 is SYDVKM. V was clipped by 5 bases and J by 0 bases, with 8 bases between them. The CDR3 sequence is 15 residues long. The CDR3 loop is CASSLQYSGANVLTF. CDR3 sequence (DNA): TGTGCCAGCAGTCTCCAGTACTCTGGGGCCAACGTCCTGACTTTC.

About this clone itself: Other DNA variants within this sample encode the same CDR3. The rearrangement uses TRBV18 and TRBJ2-3, with D possibly matching TRBD1 (6 bases). Germline assignment: CDR1 KGHSH and CDR2 LQKENI. Trimming shortened V by 3 bases and J by 0 bases, and 10 bases separated the two germline ends. The CDR3 totals 15 residues. For the CDR3, the DNA is TGTGCCAGCTCACCCCGACAGGCGAGCACAGATACGCAGTATTTT. This translates into CASSPRQASTDTQYF.